The rows below give T cell receptor beta chains drawn from one sample of a study of OX40 agonist ivuxolimab in advanced cancers. Profiled with immunoSEQ multiplex PCR; TCRdb holds only in-frame clones, not every one. The repertoire includes 50,000 to 70,000 clones, about 86% of them detected once, and about 1.9% sits in the top ten. Sequenced here: CD4+ or CD8+ T cells sorted from blood, sampled in a trial of the OX40 agonist ivuxolimab. These receptors were collected from an adult with an advanced solid tumor such as melanoma, head and neck, liver or kidney cancer. Both conserved end residues are part of each CDR3. Each record gives: clone size, V gene, J gene, D gene, CDR3 protein, CDR3 DNA. A D gene is named only where the DNA matches it firmly. The size field is filled for only some rows; it gives once, few, many or a size class.

-	TRBV6-5	TRBJ2-4	TRBD1	CASTEILGQRNIQYF	TGTGCCAGCACCGAGATACTGGGACAGAGAAACATTCAGTACTTC
-	TRBV27	TRBJ2-7	-	CASSFTMSSYEQYF	TGTGCCAGCAGTTTCACCATGAGCTCCTACGAGCAGTACTTC
-	TRBV2	TRBJ2-7	-	CASSPADGIYEQYF	TGTGCCAGCAGCCCCGCTGACGGGATCTACGAGCAGTACTTC
few	TRBV28	TRBJ1-2	-	CASSLGAYGYTF	TGTGCCAGCAGTTTAGGGGCCTATGGCTACACCTTC
-	TRBV19	TRBJ2-3	TRBD2	CASSISGGGAPDTQYF	TGTGCCAGTAGTATAAGTGGCGGGGGAGCTCCAGATACGCAGTATTTT
-	TRBV7-3	TRBJ2-1	-	CASSPLGEGEQFF	TGTGCCAGCAGCCCTCTAGGAGAGGGTGAGCAGTTCTTC
many	TRBV28	TRBJ1-5	-	CATRNGINQPQHF	TGTGCCACCCGAAACGGAATCAATCAGCCCCAGCATTTT
once	TRBV11-2	TRBJ1-2	TRBD1	CASSLRGGYGTNYGYTF	TGTGCCAGCAGCTTAAGAGGGGGCTATGGAACTAACTATGGCTACACCTTC
-	TRBV21-1	TRBJ2-7	-	CASSIFSTPYTGEQYF	TGTGCCAGCAGCATTTTTTCCACACCTTATACGGGGGAGCAGTACTTC
-	TRBV5-8	TRBJ1-5	-	CASSARGWRGQPQHF	TGTGCCAGCAGCGCCAGGGGTTGGCGGGGACAGCCCCAGCATTTT
-	TRBV9	TRBJ2-5	-	CASSVAPRTDQETQYF	TGTGCCAGCAGCGTAGCCCCACGGACAGATCAAGAGACCCAGTACTTC
-	TRBV6-5	TRBJ1-1	TRBD1	CASSYSYGQGNTEAFF	TGTGCCAGCAGTTACTCGTATGGACAGGGGAACACTGAAGCTTTCTTT
-	TRBV6-5	TRBJ2-7	-	CASSYRDSNHEQYF	TGTGCCAGCAGTTACCGGGACTCTAACCACGAGCAGTACTTC